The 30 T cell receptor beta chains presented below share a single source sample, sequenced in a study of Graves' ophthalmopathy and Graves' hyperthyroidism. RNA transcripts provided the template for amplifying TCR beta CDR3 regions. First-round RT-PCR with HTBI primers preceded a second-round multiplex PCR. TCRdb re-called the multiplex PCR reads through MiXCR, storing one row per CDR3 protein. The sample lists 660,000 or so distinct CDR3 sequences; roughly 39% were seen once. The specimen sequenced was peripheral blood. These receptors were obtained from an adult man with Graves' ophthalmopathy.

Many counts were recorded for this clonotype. CDR3 nucleotides: TGTGCCAGTAGTATTAGGAGCGGCAATCAGCCCCAGCATTTT. Translation gives CASSIRSGNQPQHF. The rearrangement joins TRBV19 to TRBJ1-5; no reliable D call. This CDR3 has 14 amino acids. Germline assignment: CDR1 LNHDA and CDR2 SQIVND (reference sequence). Trimming cost V 3 bases and J 2 bases, with 8 bases left between them.

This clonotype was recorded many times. The DNA for the CDR3 is TGTGCCATCAGTGACCCTGACGGGGCGAACACCGGGGAGCTGTTTTTT. Residues: CAISDPDGANTGELFF. This sequence joins TRBV10-3 and TRBJ2-2, with D maybe TRBD2 (5 bases). Deletions cut 3 bases from V and 0 bases from J, with 11 bases between. The CDR3 loop spans 16 amino acids. Germline-derived CDR1 and CDR2 are ENHRY and SYGVKD.

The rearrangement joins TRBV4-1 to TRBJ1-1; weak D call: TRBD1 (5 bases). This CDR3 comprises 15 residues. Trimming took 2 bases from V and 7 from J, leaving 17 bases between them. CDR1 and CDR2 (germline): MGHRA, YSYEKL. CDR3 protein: CASSQSWGRYGEAFF. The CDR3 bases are TGCGCCAGCAGCCAATCCTGGGGCAGATACGGTGAAGCTTTCTTT.

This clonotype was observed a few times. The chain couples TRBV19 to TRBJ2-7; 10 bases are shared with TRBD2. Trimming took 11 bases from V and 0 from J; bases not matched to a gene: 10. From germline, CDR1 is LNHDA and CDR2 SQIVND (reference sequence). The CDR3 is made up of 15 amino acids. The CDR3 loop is CAWSGSGRASYEQYF. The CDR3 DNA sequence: TGTGCCTGGAGTGGCAGCGGGAGGGCCTCCTACGAGCAGTACTTC.

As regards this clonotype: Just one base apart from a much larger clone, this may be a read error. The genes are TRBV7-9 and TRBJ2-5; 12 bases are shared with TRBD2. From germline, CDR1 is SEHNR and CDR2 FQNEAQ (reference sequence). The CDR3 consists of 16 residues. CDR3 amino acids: CAGSQVTLAGGETQYF. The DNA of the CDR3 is TGTGCCGGCAGCCAAGTAACGCTAGCGGGAGGGGAGACCCAGTACTTC.

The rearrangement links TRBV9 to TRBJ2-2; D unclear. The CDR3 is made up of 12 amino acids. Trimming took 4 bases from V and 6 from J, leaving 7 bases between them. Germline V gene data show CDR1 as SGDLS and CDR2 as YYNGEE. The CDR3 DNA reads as TGTGCCAGCAGCATCAATCCCGGGGAGCTGTTTTTT. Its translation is CASSINPGELFF. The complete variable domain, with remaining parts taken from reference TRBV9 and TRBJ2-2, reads DSGVTQTPKHLITATGQRVTLRCSPRSGDLSVYWYQQSLDQGLQFLIQYYNGEERAKGNILERFSAQQFPDLHSELNLSSLELGDSALYFCASSINPGELFFGEGSRLTVL.

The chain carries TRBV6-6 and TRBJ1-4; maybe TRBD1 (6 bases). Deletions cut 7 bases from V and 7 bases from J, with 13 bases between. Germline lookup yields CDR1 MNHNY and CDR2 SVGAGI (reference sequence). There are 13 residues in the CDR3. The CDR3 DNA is TGTGCCAGCATCGAGGGGGGGGGTGAAAAACTGTTTTTT. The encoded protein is CASIEGGGEKLFF.

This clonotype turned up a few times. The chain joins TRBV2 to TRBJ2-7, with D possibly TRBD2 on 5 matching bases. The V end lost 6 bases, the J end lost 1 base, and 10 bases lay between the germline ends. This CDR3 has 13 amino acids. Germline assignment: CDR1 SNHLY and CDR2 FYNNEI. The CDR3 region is CASRGGLSYEQYF. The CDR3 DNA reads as TGTGCCAGCAGGGGCGGGTTGTCCTACGAGCAGTACTTC.

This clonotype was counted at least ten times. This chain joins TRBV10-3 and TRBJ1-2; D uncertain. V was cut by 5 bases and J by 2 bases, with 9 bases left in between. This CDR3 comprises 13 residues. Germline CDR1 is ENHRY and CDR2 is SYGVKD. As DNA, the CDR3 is TGTGCCATCAGTTCTCCAAAAAACTATGGCTACACCTTC. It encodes CAISSPKNYGYTF.

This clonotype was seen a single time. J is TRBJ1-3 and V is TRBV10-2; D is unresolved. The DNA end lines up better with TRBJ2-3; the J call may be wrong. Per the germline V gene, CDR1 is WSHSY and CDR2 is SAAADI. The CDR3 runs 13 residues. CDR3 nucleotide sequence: TGCGCCAGCAGTGAGTCGATGTGGGATACGCAGTATTTT. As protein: CASSESMWDTQYF.

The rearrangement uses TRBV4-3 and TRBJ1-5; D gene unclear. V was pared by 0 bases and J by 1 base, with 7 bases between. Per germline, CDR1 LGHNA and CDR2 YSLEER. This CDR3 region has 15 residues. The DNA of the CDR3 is TGCGCCAGCAGCCAAGATCGTACGAGCAATCAGCCCCAGCATTTT. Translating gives CASSQDRTSNQPQHF.

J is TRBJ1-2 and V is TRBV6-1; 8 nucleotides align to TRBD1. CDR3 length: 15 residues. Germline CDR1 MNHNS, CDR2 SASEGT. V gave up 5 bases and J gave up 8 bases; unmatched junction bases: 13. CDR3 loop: CASSLSNQGAGGYTF. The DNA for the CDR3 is TGTGCCAGCAGTTTATCCAATCAGGGGGCTGGAGGCTACACCTTC.

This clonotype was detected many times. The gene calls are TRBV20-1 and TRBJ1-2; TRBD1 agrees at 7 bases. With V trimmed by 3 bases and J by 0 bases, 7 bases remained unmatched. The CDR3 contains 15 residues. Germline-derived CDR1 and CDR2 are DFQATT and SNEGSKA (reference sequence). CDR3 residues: CSARNYRGTNYGYTF. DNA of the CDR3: TGCAGTGCTAGGAATTACAGGGGAACTAACTATGGCTACACCTTC.

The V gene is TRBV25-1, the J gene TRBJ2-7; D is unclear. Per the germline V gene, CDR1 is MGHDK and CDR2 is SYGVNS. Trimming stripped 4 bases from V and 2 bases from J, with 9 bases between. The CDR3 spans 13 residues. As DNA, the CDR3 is TGTGCCAGCAGTGGGGGAACCCCCTACGAGCAGTACTTC. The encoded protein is CASSGGTPYEQYF.

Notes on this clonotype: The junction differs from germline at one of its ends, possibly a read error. The CDR3 DNA reads as TGTGCCAGCGGCTTAAATCCGGGTTCTAATGAAAAACTGTTTTTT. Its translation is CASGLNPGSNEKLFF. The rearrangement links TRBV7-2 to TRBJ1-4; D ambiguous. The germline V gene encodes CDR1 SGHTA and CDR2 FQGNSA. This CDR3 has 15 amino acids. Full variable domain (rest looked up from reference TRBV7-2 and TRBJ1-4): GAGVSQSPSNKVTEKGKDVELRCDPISGHTALYWYRQSLGQGLEFLIYFQGNSAPDKSGLPSDRFSAERTGGSVSTLTIQRTQQEDSAVYLCASGLNPGSNEKLFFGSGTQLSVL.

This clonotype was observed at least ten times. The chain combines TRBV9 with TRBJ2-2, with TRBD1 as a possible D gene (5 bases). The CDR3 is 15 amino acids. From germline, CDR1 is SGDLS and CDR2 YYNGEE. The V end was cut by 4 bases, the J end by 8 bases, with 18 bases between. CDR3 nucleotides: TGTGCCAGCAGCCCACGACAGTATGAGGTTGGGGAGCTGTTTTTT. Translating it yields CASSPRQYEVGELFF.

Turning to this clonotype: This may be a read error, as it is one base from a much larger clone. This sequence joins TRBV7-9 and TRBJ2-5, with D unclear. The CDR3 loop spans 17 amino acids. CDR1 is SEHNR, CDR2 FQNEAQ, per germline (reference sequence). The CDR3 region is CASSLARQVIQQETLYF. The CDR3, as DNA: TGTGCCAGCAGCTTAGCGAGGCAGGTGATACAACAAGAGACCCTGTACTTC.

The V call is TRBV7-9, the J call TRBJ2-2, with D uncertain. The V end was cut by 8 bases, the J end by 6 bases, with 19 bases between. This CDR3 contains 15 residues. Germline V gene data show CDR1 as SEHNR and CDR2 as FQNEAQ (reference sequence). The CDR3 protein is CASSPSVGRAGELFF. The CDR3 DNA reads TGTGCCAGCTCCCCGTCTGTGGGAAGGGCCGGGGAGCTGTTTTTT.

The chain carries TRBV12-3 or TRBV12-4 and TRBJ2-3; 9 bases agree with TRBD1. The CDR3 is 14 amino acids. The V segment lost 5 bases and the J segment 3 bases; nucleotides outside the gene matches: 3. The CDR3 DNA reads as TGTGCCAGCAGTACGGGACAGGGAACAGATACGCAGTATTTT. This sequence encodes CASSTGQGTDTQYF.

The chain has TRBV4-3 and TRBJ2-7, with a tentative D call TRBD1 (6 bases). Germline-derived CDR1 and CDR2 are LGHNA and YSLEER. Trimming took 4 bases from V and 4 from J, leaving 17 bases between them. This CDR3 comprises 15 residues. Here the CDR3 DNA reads TGCGCCAGCAGCCCCGTGGCAGGGGCACTGTACGAGCAGTACTTC. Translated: CASSPVAGALYEQYF.

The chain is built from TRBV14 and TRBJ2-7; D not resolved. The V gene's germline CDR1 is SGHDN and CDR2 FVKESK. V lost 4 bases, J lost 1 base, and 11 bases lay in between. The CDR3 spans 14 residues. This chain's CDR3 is CASSRVARSYEQYF. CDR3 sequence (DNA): TGTGCCAGCAGCCGGGTCGCAAGGTCCTACGAGCAGTACTTC.

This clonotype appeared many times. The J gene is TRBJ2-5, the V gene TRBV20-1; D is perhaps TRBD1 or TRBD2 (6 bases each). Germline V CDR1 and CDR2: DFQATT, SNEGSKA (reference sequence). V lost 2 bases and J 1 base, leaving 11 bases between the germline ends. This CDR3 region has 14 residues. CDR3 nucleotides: TGCAGTGCTAGACGAGGGGGGAGCCAAGAGACCCAGTACTTC. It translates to CSARRGGSQETQYF.

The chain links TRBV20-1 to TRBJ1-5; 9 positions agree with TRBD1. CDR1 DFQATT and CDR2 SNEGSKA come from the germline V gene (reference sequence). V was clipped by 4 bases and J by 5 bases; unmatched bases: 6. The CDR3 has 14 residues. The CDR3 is CSAMDRGQDQPQHF. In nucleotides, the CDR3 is TGCAGTGCTATGGACAGGGGCCAAGATCAGCCCCAGCATTTT.

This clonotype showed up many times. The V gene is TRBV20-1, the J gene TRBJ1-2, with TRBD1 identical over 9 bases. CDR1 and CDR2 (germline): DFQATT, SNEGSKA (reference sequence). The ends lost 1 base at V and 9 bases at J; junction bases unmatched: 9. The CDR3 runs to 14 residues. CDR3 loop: CSARVQGAPYSYTF. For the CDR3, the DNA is TGCAGTGCTAGAGTACAGGGGGCTCCGTATAGCTACACCTTC.

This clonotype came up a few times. The CDR3 reads CASSQEDSYEQYF. The CDR3 nucleotides read TGCGCCAGCAGCCAAGAGGACAGCTACGAGCAGTACTTC. The chain is built from TRBV4-1 and TRBJ2-7; D is possibly TRBD1 (6 bases). This CDR3 comprises 13 residues. From germline, CDR1 is MGHRA and CDR2 YSYEKL. Trimming took off 0 bases at V and 3 bases at J, with 6 bases between the two ends.

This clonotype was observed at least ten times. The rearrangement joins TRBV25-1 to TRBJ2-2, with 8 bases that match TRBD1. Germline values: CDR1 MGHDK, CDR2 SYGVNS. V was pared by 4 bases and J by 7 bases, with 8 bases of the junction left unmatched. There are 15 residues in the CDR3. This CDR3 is CASSGQGAVGGELFF. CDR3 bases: TGTGCCAGCAGTGGGCAGGGGGCGGTTGGCGGGGAGCTGTTTTTT.

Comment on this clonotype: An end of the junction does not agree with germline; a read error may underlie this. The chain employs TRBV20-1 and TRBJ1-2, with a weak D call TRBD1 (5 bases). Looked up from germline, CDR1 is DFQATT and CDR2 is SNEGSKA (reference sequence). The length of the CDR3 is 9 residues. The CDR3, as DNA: TGCAGTGCTAGAGATGTGGGACTCTTC. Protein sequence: CSARDVGLF.

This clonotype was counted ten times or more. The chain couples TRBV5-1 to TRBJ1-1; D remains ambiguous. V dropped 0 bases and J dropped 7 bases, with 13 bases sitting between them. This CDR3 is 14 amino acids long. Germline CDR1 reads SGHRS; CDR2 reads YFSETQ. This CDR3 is CASSLGPPGFEAFF. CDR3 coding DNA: TGCGCCAGCAGCTTGGGGCCGCCGGGGTTTGAAGCTTTCTTT.

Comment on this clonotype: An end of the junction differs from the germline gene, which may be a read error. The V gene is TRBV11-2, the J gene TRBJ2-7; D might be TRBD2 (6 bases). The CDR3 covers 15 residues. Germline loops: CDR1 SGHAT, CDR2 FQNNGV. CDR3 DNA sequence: TGTGCCAGCAGCTTAGAGCGGGGCTTTGCCTACGGGCAGTACTTC. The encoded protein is CASSLERGFAYGQYF.

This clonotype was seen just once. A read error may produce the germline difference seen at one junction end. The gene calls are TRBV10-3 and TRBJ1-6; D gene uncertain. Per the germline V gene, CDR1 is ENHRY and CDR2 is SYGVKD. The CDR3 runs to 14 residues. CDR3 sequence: CATSRSSYNPPLHF. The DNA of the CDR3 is TGTGCCACCAGTAGGAGCTCCTATAATCCACCCCTCCACTTT.